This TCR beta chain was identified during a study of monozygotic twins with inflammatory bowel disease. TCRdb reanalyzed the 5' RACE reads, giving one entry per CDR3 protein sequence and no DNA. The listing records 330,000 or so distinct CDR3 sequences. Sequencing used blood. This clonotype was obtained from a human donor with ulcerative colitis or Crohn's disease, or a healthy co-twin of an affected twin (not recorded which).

This CDR3 is CASSPTNGAGTDTQYF. The chain couples TRBV7-6 to TRBJ2-3. There are 16 residues in the CDR3. Germline V gene lookup returns CDR1 SGHVS and CDR2 FNYEAQ. Filled out from reference TRBV7-6 and TRBJ2-3, the complete variable domain reads GAGVSQSPRYKVTKRGQDVALRCDPISGHVSLYWYRQALGQGPEFLTYFNYEAQQDKSGLPNDRFSAERPEGSISTLTIQRTEQRDSAMYRCASSPTNGAGTDTQYFGPGTRLTVL.